The rows below give T cell receptor beta chains drawn from one sample of a study of cytomegalovirus exposure and HLA in healthy donors. TCRdb's copy holds only in-frame clones and misses some; the assay was immunoSEQ multiplex PCR. The table includes about 150,000 clones, approximately 69% detected once. Specimen: PBMCs. Receptors originate from a young man in good health and CMV-seronegative. CDR3s include the opening cysteine and the closing phenylalanine or tryptophan. The D gene is left open where the match is weak. Not all rows give a size; the values are once, few, many and, for expanded clones, a class.

V gene: TRBV7-2; J gene: TRBJ2-7; D gene: -; clone size: -; CDR3 DNA: TGTGCCAGCAGCCGGACAGTGCTCTCCTACGAGCAGTACTTC; CDR3 protein: CASSRTVLSYEQYF
V gene: TRBV6-5; J gene: TRBJ2-7; D gene: -; clone size: -; CDR3 DNA: TGTGCCAGCAGCCCCCGGGGATGGTCCTACGAGCAGTACTTC; CDR3 protein: CASSPRGWSYEQYF
V gene: TRBV15; J gene: TRBJ2-3; D gene: TRBD1; clone size: -; CDR3 DNA: TGTGCCACCAGCAGGGACAGGGGGATGGATACGCAGTATTTT; CDR3 protein: CATSRDRGMDTQYF
V gene: TRBV5-6; J gene: TRBJ1-2; D gene: -; clone size: -; CDR3 DNA: TGTGCCAGCAGCTTGCTTCTGTCAGGGGATGGCTACACCTTC; CDR3 protein: CASSLLLSGDGYTF
V gene: TRBV6-4; J gene: TRBJ1-6; D gene: -; clone size: -; CDR3 DNA: TGTGCCAGCGGCGAGACAGACTCCTATAATTCACCCCTCCACTTT; CDR3 protein: CASGETDSYNSPLHF
V gene: TRBV5-8; J gene: TRBJ2-7; D gene: -; clone size: -; CDR3 DNA: TGTGCCAGCAGTCTCCGCGCAGGGTTCTTTGGGGAGCAGTACTTC; CDR3 protein: CASSLRAGFFGEQYF
V gene: TRBV27; J gene: TRBJ2-7; D gene: TRBD1; clone size: -; CDR3 DNA: TGTGCCAGCAGTCAGAAAGACAGGGACTACGAGCAGTACTTC; CDR3 protein: CASSQKDRDYEQYF
V gene: TRBV28; J gene: TRBJ2-1; D gene: TRBD1; clone size: once; CDR3 DNA: TGTGCCAGCAGTCTCCCTGGGACAGGGCTCTTATACAATGAGCAGTTCTTC; CDR3 protein: CASSLPGTGLLYNEQFF
V gene: TRBV5-1; J gene: TRBJ1-4; D gene: -; clone size: -; CDR3 DNA: TGCGCCAGCAGCTTGTGGTCCAGGGTCGGGACTAATGAAAAACTGTTTTTT; CDR3 protein: CASSLWSRVGTNEKLFF
V gene: TRBV7-2; J gene: TRBJ1-5; D gene: -; clone size: few; CDR3 DNA: TGTGCCAGCAGCGGCCAGGGTCGTGGCAATCAGCCCCAGCATTTT; CDR3 protein: CASSGQGRGNQPQHF
V gene: TRBV11-1; J gene: TRBJ2-6; D gene: TRBD1; clone size: few; CDR3 DNA: TGTGCCAGCAGCCCCAAGACAGGGGGCTCCGGGGCCAACGTCCTGACTTTC; CDR3 protein: CASSPKTGGSGANVLTF
V gene: TRBV6-5; J gene: TRBJ1-2; D gene: TRBD1; clone size: -; CDR3 DNA: TGTGCCAGCAAAACAGGGGGCTGCGGCTACACCTTC; CDR3 protein: CASKTGGCGYTF
V gene: TRBV5-4; J gene: TRBJ2-5; D gene: TRBD2; clone size: -; CDR3 DNA: TGTGCCAGCACCTCAATCGGGGCGGGGGGTGGCCAAGAGACCCAGTACTTC; CDR3 protein: CASTSIGAGGGQETQYF
V gene: TRBV6-1; J gene: TRBJ1-5; D gene: -; clone size: few; CDR3 DNA: TGTGCCAGCAGTGAAGGAAGGCAGGGTTTTCAGCCCCAGAATTTT; CDR3 protein: CASSEGRQGFQPQNF
V gene: TRBV29-1; J gene: TRBJ2-1; D gene: TRBD2; clone size: -; CDR3 DNA: TGCAGCGTTGAGGGACTAAGATACAATGAGCAGTTCTTC; CDR3 protein: CSVEGLRYNEQFF
V gene: TRBV18; J gene: TRBJ2-7; D gene: -; clone size: -; CDR3 DNA: TGTGCCAGCTCACCATTCGGACAGTACGAGCAGTACTTC; CDR3 protein: CASSPFGQYEQYF
V gene: TRBV19; J gene: TRBJ1-6; D gene: -; clone size: few; CDR3 DNA: TGTGCCAGTAGTAGTCAACCGGGTCTATATAATTCACCCCTCCACTTT; CDR3 protein: CASSSQPGLYNSPLHF
V gene: TRBV5-1; J gene: TRBJ2-1; D gene: TRBD2; clone size: once; CDR3 DNA: TGCGCCAGCAGCTTGCATTCTAGCGGGGACAATGAGCAGTTCTTC; CDR3 protein: CASSLHSSGDNEQFF
V gene: TRBV5-1; J gene: TRBJ1-1; D gene: TRBD1; clone size: once; CDR3 DNA: TGCGCCAGCAGCTTGAAAACAGGGGGCCACCGTGAAGCTTTCTTT; CDR3 protein: CASSLKTGGHREAFF
V gene: TRBV7-8; J gene: TRBJ2-3; D gene: -; clone size: -; CDR3 DNA: TGTGCCAGCAGGTCACAGGGAGATACGCAGTATTTT; CDR3 protein: CASRSQGDTQYF
V gene: TRBV27; J gene: TRBJ2-7; D gene: TRBD2; clone size: few; CDR3 DNA: TGTGCCAGCAGTTCGACTAGCGGGGGGGCTCACCTCTATCCATACGAGCAGTACTTC; CDR3 protein: CASSSTSGGAHLYPYEQYF
V gene: TRBV29-1; J gene: TRBJ2-1; D gene: -; clone size: -; CDR3 DNA: TGCAGCGCTCAAGGGGGGGGTAGTGAGCAGTTCTTC; CDR3 protein: CSAQGGGSEQFF
V gene: TRBV7-2; J gene: TRBJ2-4; D gene: -; clone size: -; CDR3 DNA: TGTGCCAGCAGCTTAGGCGAACGGGGGAACATTCAGTACTTC; CDR3 protein: CASSLGERGNIQYF
V gene: TRBV21-1; J gene: TRBJ2-7; D gene: -; clone size: few; CDR3 DNA: TGTGCCAGCAGCAAAGGGGGGGAGAACTTCTCCTACGAGCAGTACTTC; CDR3 protein: CASSKGGENFSYEQYF